The 27 T cell receptor beta chains presented below share a single source sample, sequenced in a study of T cells in Graves' hyperthyroidism and ophthalmopathy. What was amplified from RNA transcripts were TCR beta CDR3 regions. Primed by the HTBI set, a first-round RT-PCR was run on the TCR CDR3. TCRdb re-derived calls from the multiplex PCR reads in MiXCR, one entry per CDR3 protein. The data contain around 520,000 distinct CDR3 sequences, approximately 15% of them singletons. Sequencing was done on a sample of blood. These receptors were taken from a woman between 35 and 50 years old with Graves' hyperthyroidism.

This clonotype was seen ten or more times. The chain uses TRBV14 and TRBJ1-4, with D possibly being TRBD1 (5 bases). The CDR3 is 14 residues long. V dropped 3 bases and J dropped 7 bases, with 12 bases sitting between them. Germline V gene lookup returns CDR1 SGHDN and CDR2 FVKESK. The CDR3: CASSQGVGGEKLFF. CDR3 nucleotide sequence: TGTGCCAGCAGCCAGGGGGTTGGAGGTGAAAAACTGTTTTTT.

This clonotype was observed many times. CDR3 DNA sequence: TGTGCCATCAATGACAGGGGGCCTAGCAATCAGCCCCAGCATTTT. It translates to CAINDRGPSNQPQHF. The rearrangement links TRBV10-3 to TRBJ1-5; 10 nucleotides match TRBD1. The germline CDR1 and CDR2 sequences are ENHRY and SYGVKD. The CDR3 covers 15 residues. With V trimmed by 7 bases and J by 0 bases, 3 bases remained unmatched.

This clonotype appeared many times. The chain links TRBV3-1 to TRBJ2-7, with D unresolved. Trimming left V 0 bases short and J 2 bases short, with 11 bases between. Germline CDR1 and CDR2: LGHDT and YNNKEL (reference sequence). There are 15 residues in the CDR3. The CDR3 nucleotides are TGTGCCAGCAGCCAAGACAGGTTCGGCCCCTACGAGCAGTACTTC. Translating it yields CASSQDRFGPYEQYF.

This clonotype appeared many times. J is TRBJ2-5 and V is TRBV7-2; D uncertain. Germline V gene data show CDR1 as SGHTA and CDR2 as FQGNSA. The CDR3 spans 12 residues. The germline V and J ends were trimmed by 5 bases and 7 bases, with 11 bases remaining between them. This CDR3 is CASSPMAGTQYF. The CDR3 DNA follows: TGTGCCAGCAGCCCCATGGCTGGGACCCAGTACTTC. The complete variable domain, with remaining parts taken from reference TRBV7-2 and TRBJ2-5, reads GAGVSQSPSNKVTEKGKDVELRCDPISGHTALYWYRQSLGQGLEFLIYFQGNSAPDKSGLPSDRFSAERTGGSVSTLTIQRTQQEDSAVYLCASSPMAGTQYFGPGTRLLVL.

The rearrangement uses TRBV11-3 and TRBJ2-2, with D unresolved. Germline CDR1 is SGHNT and CDR2 is YENEEA. The V and J ends lost 5 bases and 4 bases respectively, with 8 bases between them. The CDR3 spans 13 residues. CDR3 DNA: TGTGCCAGCAGCGACGTTCTCACCGGGGAGCTGTTTTTT. Its protein is CASSDVLTGELFF.

At least ten counts were recorded for this clonotype. The chain joins TRBV12-3 or TRBV12-4 to TRBJ2-5; 11 nucleotides match TRBD1. The J segment lost 4 bases and the V segment lost 6 bases, leaving 7 bases of the junction unmatched. The CDR3 runs 15 residues. The CDR3 loop is CASSGQGAGVETQYF. The CDR3 region has the DNA TGTGCCAGCAGCGGACAGGGGGCGGGAGTAGAGACCCAGTACTTC.

This clonotype was recorded at least ten times. The genes are TRBV20-1 and TRBJ2-1, with 7 bases identical to TRBD2. CDR1 and CDR2 from the germline V gene are DFQATT and SNEGSKA (reference sequence). Germline trimming cut 3 bases from V and 3 bases from J; bases unmatched to any gene: 5. The CDR3 is 14 residues long. This chain's CDR3 is CSASVLAVYNEQFF. The CDR3 nucleotides are TGCAGTGCTAGCGTTCTAGCGGTCTACAATGAGCAGTTCTTC.

This clonotype was counted ten times or more. The chain is built from TRBV4-2 and TRBJ1-1; D remains ambiguous. Trimming took 0 bases from V and 0 from J, leaving 11 bases between them. CDR3 length equals 16 residues. Per germline, CDR1 LGHNA and CDR2 YNFKEQ. The CDR3 DNA sequence: TGTGCCAGCAGCCAAGATCCCCCAGGATTGAACACTGAAGCTTTCTTT. Translating it yields CASSQDPPGLNTEAFF.

About this clonotype: The conserved phenylalanine or tryptophan normally closing the CDR3 is absent here, so this likely arose from a read error. The chain has TRBV2 and TRBJ2-7, with 7 positions matching TRBD2. The germline V gene encodes CDR1 SNHLY and CDR2 FYNNEI. The V segment lost 3 bases and the J segment 2 bases; nucleotides outside the gene matches: 13. The CDR3 is made up of 17 amino acids. The CDR3 region has the DNA TGTGCCAGCAGTGACCCCTCAAAACTAGCGTTGGCCTACGAGCAGTACATC. Translated: CASSDPSKLALAYEQYI.

This clonotype was recorded at least ten times. The chain carries TRBV2 and TRBJ2-7, with TRBD1 matching over 7 bases. Germline V gene sequence: CDR1 SNHLY, CDR2 FYNNEI. The CDR3 length is 14 residues. Germline trimming cut 9 bases from V and 3 bases from J; bases unmatched to any gene: 11. The CDR3 DNA follows: TGTGCCAGTTCCCGACAGGGAGATGTCTACGAGCAGTACTTC. Translation: CASSRQGDVYEQYF.

The chain has TRBV6-5 and TRBJ2-7; no definite D call. The V and J ends lost 0 bases and 3 bases respectively, with 9 bases between them. Germline values: CDR1 MNHEY, CDR2 SVGAGI. This CDR3 comprises 14 residues. The CDR3 spells CASSYSSSNYEQYF. DNA of the CDR3: TGTGCCAGCAGTTACTCGTCCAGTAACTACGAGCAGTACTTC.

This clonotype was found many times. The rearrangement links TRBV6-1 to TRBJ2-7; a possible D gene is TRBD2 (6 bases). The CDR3 runs 16 residues. Per germline, CDR1 MNHNS and CDR2 SASEGT. V was cut by 2 bases and J by 2 bases, with 16 bases left in between. This CDR3 reads CASSEKVGGGTYEQYF. CDR3 DNA: TGTGCCAGCAGTGAAAAGGTAGGAGGAGGGACCTACGAGCAGTACTTC.

This clonotype was observed many times. The chain uses TRBV12-5 and TRBJ2-7, with TRBD2 matching 7 bases. CDR3 length equals 15 residues. The V gene's germline CDR1 is LGHNT and CDR2 FRNRAP. Unmatched junction bases numbered 5, after V lost 0 bases and J lost 3 bases. The CDR3 protein is CASGLVREVDYEQYF. The CDR3 bases are TGTGCTAGTGGTTTGGTACGGGAGGTGGACTACGAGCAGTACTTC.

In this sample, this clonotype turned up many times. In nucleotides, the CDR3 is TGTGCCAGCAGCTTAGAGGGGGCCGACTACGAGCAGTACTTC. Translation: CASSLEGADYEQYF. The V and J genes are TRBV5-5 and TRBJ2-7, with TRBD1 identical over 7 bases. The CDR3 length is 14 residues. The J segment lost 3 bases and the V segment lost 2 bases, leaving 5 bases of the junction unmatched. The germline CDR1 and CDR2 sequences are SGHKS and YYEKEE (reference sequence).

The V gene is TRBV28, the J gene TRBJ1-5; D not resolved. Germline CDR1 MDHEN, CDR2 SYDVKM. Trimming pared 3 bases from V and 8 bases from J, leaving 14 bases between. CDR3 length equals 14 residues. Written as DNA, the CDR3 is TGTGCCAGCAGTTTTCTAGGGTTAAATAAGCCCCAGCATTTT. Its translation is CASSFLGLNKPQHF. The whole variable domain, remainder taken from reference TRBV28 and TRBJ1-5, is DVKVTQSSRYLVKRTGEKVFLECVQDMDHENMFWYRQDPGLGLRLIYFSYDVKMKEKGDIPEGYSVSREKKERFSLILESASTNQTSMYLCASSFLGLNKPQHFGDGTRLSIL.

The rearrangement joins TRBV20-1 to TRBJ2-1, with D tentatively TRBD1 (5 bases). Germline CDR1 is DFQATT and CDR2 is SNEGSKA (reference sequence). The CDR3 loop spans 13 amino acids. V gave up 5 bases and J gave up 2 bases, with 10 bases separating them. This chain's CDR3 is CSAFWTTYNEQFF. CDR3 DNA sequence: TGCAGTGCTTTTTGGACAACCTACAATGAGCAGTTCTTC.

This clonotype was counted a few times. The J gene is TRBJ2-6, the V gene TRBV28; 7 bases line up with TRBD1. V was clipped by 7 bases and J by 0 bases; unmatched bases: 9. The CDR3 contains 17 residues. CDR1 is MDHEN and CDR2 is SYDVKM in the germline V gene. CDR3 protein: CASTGQEYYSGANVLTF. The CDR3 DNA reads as TGTGCCAGCACCGGACAGGAGTATTACTCTGGGGCCAACGTCCTGACTTTC. The full variable domain, rest sourced from reference TRBV28 and TRBJ2-6, is DVKVTQSSRYLVKRTGEKVFLECVQDMDHENMFWYRQDPGLGLRLIYFSYDVKMKEKGDIPEGYSVSREKKERFSLILESASTNQTSMYLCASTGQEYYSGANVLTFGAGSRLTVL.

This clonotype was recorded many times. The chain carries TRBV12-3 or TRBV12-4 and TRBJ2-7, with 7 positions matching TRBD1. J gave up 5 bases and V 3 bases, and 4 bases lay outside the gene matches. CDR3 length: 13 amino acids. CDR3 coding DNA: TGTGCCAGCAGTTTTGAGGGGGCCCACGAGCAGTACTTC. This gives the protein CASSFEGAHEQYF.

This clonotype occurred many times. V gene TRBV2 combines with J gene TRBJ2-7; D possibly corresponds to TRBD1 (6 bases). The CDR3 sequence is 16 residues long. The V end was cut by 0 bases, the J end by 3 bases, with 15 bases between. CDR1 and CDR2 (germline): SNHLY, FYNNEI. The CDR3 bases are TGTGCCAGCAGTGAAGCGCGCCGGACAGAGAACTACGAGCAGTACTTC. It translates to CASSEARRTENYEQYF. The full variable domain, in which reference TRBV2 and TRBJ2-7 provide the parts outside the CDR3, is EPEVTQTPSHQVTQMGQEVILRCVPISNHLYFYWYRQILGQKVEFLVSFYNNEISEKSEIFDDQFSVERPDGSNFTLKIRSTKLEDSAMYFCASSEARRTENYEQYFGPGTRLTVT.

In this sample, this clonotype turned up many times. The chain has TRBV18 and TRBJ1-3, with no clear D. V was shortened by 0 bases and J by 2 bases, with 8 bases between the two germline ends. The CDR3 spans 15 residues. The germline V gene encodes CDR1 KGHSH and CDR2 LQKENI. CDR3 protein: CASSPPSQTGNTIYF. The CDR3 nucleotides read TGTGCCAGCTCACCACCTTCCCAGACTGGAAACACCATATATTTT.

There are a few counts of this clonotype. This chain uses TRBV19 with TRBJ2-2; D gene uncertain. Looked up from germline, CDR1 is LNHDA and CDR2 is SQIVND (reference sequence). V lost 3 bases and J lost 2, with 4 bases in between. The CDR3 is made up of 13 amino acids. Here the CDR3 reads CASSIVNTGELFF. The CDR3 bases are TGTGCCAGTAGTATCGTAAACACCGGGGAGCTGTTTTTT.

This chain connects TRBV27 to TRBJ2-2, with TRBD2 matching over 13 bases. Germline V gives CDR1 MNHEY, CDR2 SMNVEV (reference sequence). V gave up 1 base and J gave up 6 bases; unmatched junction bases: 14. The CDR3 contains 20 residues. This CDR3 reads CASSLYLSGTSGKGAGELFF. As DNA, the CDR3 is TGTGCCAGCAGTTTATACCTATCCGGGACTAGCGGGAAGGGGGCCGGGGAGCTGTTTTTT.

The chain combines TRBV29-1 with TRBJ2-7; TRBD2 agrees at 16 bases. Trimming removed 6 bases from V and 2 bases from J; junction bases left unmatched: 7. Looked up from germline, CDR1 is SQVTM and CDR2 is ANQGSEA. The CDR3 runs 16 residues. Here the CDR3 DNA reads TGCAGCGTGGGGACTAGCGGGAGGGGGAGCCCCTACGAGCAGTACTTC. This codes for CSVGTSGRGSPYEQYF.

The table lists this clonotype with many counts. The V call is TRBV12-3 or TRBV12-4, the J call TRBJ1-5; no firm D call. This CDR3 has 16 amino acids. Deletions cut 5 bases from V and 2 bases from J, with 16 bases between. The CDR3 DNA sequence: TGTGCCAGCAGTCCCTCCTACCAAAGGCGCAATCAGCCCCAGCATTTT. Its protein is CASSPSYQRRNQPQHF.

Only a few counts were recorded for this clonotype. A read error may explain this, as a much larger clone is one base away. The rearrangement uses TRBV2 and TRBJ1-5; D not resolved. The germline CDR1 and CDR2 sequences are SNHLY and FYNNEI. The CDR3 is 13 amino acids. Here the CDR3 DNA reads TGTGCCAGCAGTGAAGGGCCCAATCGGCCCCAGCATTTT. Translating it yields CASSEGPNRPQHF.

This clonotype has at least ten counts. The gene calls are TRBV5-6 and TRBJ2-3, with 9 bases fitting TRBD1. The trim removed 0 bases at V and 3 bases at J, leaving 2 bases unmatched. The germline V gene encodes CDR1 SGHDT and CDR2 YYEEEE. This CDR3 has 15 amino acids. The CDR3 DNA is TGTGCCAGCAGCTTGGGGGACAGGGAAACAGATACGCAGTATTTT. Translation: CASSLGDRETDTQYF.

This chain links TRBV18 with TRBJ2-7; tentative D call: TRBD2 (5 bases). V was cut by 3 bases and J by 4 bases, with 13 bases left in between. In germline, CDR1 is KGHSH, CDR2 LQKENI. The length of the CDR3 is 14 residues. The CDR3 is CASSPPAERYEQYF. CDR3 sequence (DNA): TGTGCCAGCTCACCTCCAGCGGAGCGGTACGAGCAGTACTTC.